The 13 T cell receptor beta chains in this list originate from one sample, sequenced in a study of T-cell memory formation after mild COVID-19. One entry per CDR3 protein results from TCRdb running MiXCR on the 5' RACE reads. This table has about 110,000 distinct CDR3 sequences, around 15% appearing once. The material sequenced was PBMCs or a T cell subset sorted from them (not recorded which). The receptors here all came from a man younger than 30 who had mild COVID-19 (a few samples of this study predate the infection). Cell type and time point are not known.

Only a few counts were recorded for this clonotype. The genes are TRBV4-1 and TRBJ1-2, with D possibly TRBD1 on 6 matching bases. V was clipped by 0 bases and J by 6 bases, with 11 bases between them. In germline, CDR1 is MGHRA, CDR2 YSYEKL. CDR3 size: 14 residues. The CDR3 protein is CASSQETGKDGYTF. DNA of the CDR3: TGCGCCAGCAGCCAAGAAACAGGGAAGGATGGCTACACCTTC.

V is TRBV11-1 and J is TRBJ2-7, with a weak D call TRBD2 (7 bases). The CDR3 is 16 amino acids. Trimming took 1 base from V and 7 from J, leaving 20 bases between them. Germline V gene data show CDR1 as SGHAT and CDR2 as FQDESV (reference sequence). The chain's CDR3 is CASSLVRGAQHGEQYV. The CDR3 nucleotides are TGTGCCAGCAGCTTAGTACGGGGGGCTCAACACGGGGAGCAGTACGTC.

This chain uses TRBV4-2 with TRBJ2-5; 9 nucleotides line up with TRBD2. V gave up 4 bases and J gave up 3 bases; unmatched junction bases: 9. There are 16 residues in the CDR3. The germline V gene encodes CDR1 LGHNA and CDR2 YNFKEQ. This CDR3 reads CASSPRGSGGEETQYF. The CDR3 DNA follows: TGTGCCAGCAGCCCCCGGGGTAGCGGGGGAGAAGAGACCCAGTACTTC.

J is TRBJ2-3 and V is TRBV5-4; no clear D. Per the germline V gene, CDR1 is SGHNT and CDR2 is YYREEE (reference sequence). The CDR3 contains 15 residues. The V gene lost 4 bases and the J gene lost 1 base, with 13 bases spanning the gap. The CDR3 sequence is CASSVDVSRTDTQYF. CDR3 in DNA: TGTGCCAGCAGCGTGGATGTGTCACGCACAGATACGCAGTATTTT.

This clonotype has only a few counts. The chain links TRBV10-3 to TRBJ2-1; tentative D call: TRBD2 (6 bases). The CDR3 spans 17 residues. The ends were cut back, 6 bases at V and 0 bases at J, with 18 bases in the middle. Germline-derived CDR1 and CDR2 are ENHRY and SYGVKD. The CDR3 region has the DNA TGTGCCATCAGGGCCGGGACTGGCCAGAGCTCCTACAATGAGCAGTTCTTC. Protein: CAIRAGTGQSSYNEQFF.

This clonotype was seen many times. V usage is TRBV6-2 or TRBV6-3 and J usage is TRBJ2-1; 9 positions match TRBD1. This CDR3 spans 14 amino acids. The V gene end was trimmed by 0 bases and the J gene end by 6 bases; junction bases not matched to a gene: 0. The germline V gene has CDR1 MNHEY and CDR2 SVGEGT. This chain's CDR3 is CASSYSTGGNEQFF. The CDR3 DNA sequence: TGTGCCAGCAGTTACTCGACAGGGGGCAATGAGCAGTTCTTC.

This clonotype was recorded a few times. This chain connects TRBV14 to TRBJ2-7, with 8 positions matching TRBD1. V was clipped by 0 bases and J by 4 bases; unmatched bases: 8. The germline CDR1 and CDR2 sequences are SGHDN and FVKESK. The CDR3 totals 16 residues. The CDR3 DNA reads TGTGCCAGCAGCCAAGATTTAGTTACAGGGGGATACGAGCAGTACTTC. This gives the protein CASSQDLVTGGYEQYF.

This clonotype was found a few times. This sequence joins TRBV7-2 and TRBJ2-5; 11 nucleotides align to TRBD2. CDR1 is SGHTA and CDR2 is FQGNSA in the germline V gene. Trimming removed 3 bases from V and 5 bases from J; junction bases left unmatched: 14. CDR3 length: 18 amino acids. CDR3 residues: CASSFRLAGGPIGETQYF. CDR3 in DNA: TGTGCCAGCAGCTTTCGTCTAGCGGGGGGCCCGATCGGGGAGACCCAGTACTTC.

This clonotype was detected only a few times. The gene calls are TRBV5-1 and TRBJ2-7; perhaps TRBD1 as D (6 bases). Deletions cut 0 bases from V and 3 bases from J, with 16 bases between. There are 16 residues in the CDR3. Germline V gene sequence: CDR1 SGHRS, CDR2 YFSETQ. The DNA of the CDR3 is TGCGCCAGCAGCTTGGCAGCCCACGGGACACTCTACGAGCAGTACTTC. It encodes CASSLAAHGTLYEQYF.

The V gene is TRBV9, the J gene TRBJ2-3, with 7 bases that match TRBD1. Trimming removed 0 bases from V and 3 bases from J; junction bases left unmatched: 4. The CDR3 contains 15 residues. The germline gives CDR1 SGDLS, CDR2 YYNGEE. The CDR3 loop reads CASSVVGRGTDTQYF. The CDR3 region has the DNA TGTGCCAGCAGCGTAGTCGGCAGGGGGACAGATACGCAGTATTTT.

The J gene is TRBJ2-7, the V gene TRBV6-2 or TRBV6-3; 12 positions match TRBD2. V lost 0 bases, J lost 2 bases, and 8 bases stayed unmatched. The germline CDR1 and CDR2 sequences are MNHEY and SVGEGT. This CDR3 spans 18 amino acids. Written as DNA, the CDR3 is TGTGCCAGCAGTTACTCGACTAGCGGGGGAGAGAAGACCTACGAGCAGTACGTC. Encoded protein: CASSYSTSGGEKTYEQYV.

About this clonotype: Since no conserved phenylalanine or tryptophan closes the CDR3, a read error is the likely cause. CDR3 DNA: TGTGCCAGCAGCTCGCGACAGGGACTTGTGCGGGAGCTGTTTGTT. It encodes CASSSRQGLVRELFV. The chain is built from TRBV5-6 and TRBJ2-2, with a weak D call TRBD1 (7 bases). The germline CDR1 and CDR2 sequences are SGHDT and YYEEEE. The CDR3 spans 15 residues. Trimming took 3 bases from V and 9 from J, leaving 18 bases between them.

V is TRBV27 and J is TRBJ1-1, with D tentatively TRBD1 (6 bases). Trimming left V 6 bases short and J 5 bases short, with 13 bases between. This CDR3 contains 13 residues. Germline loops: CDR1 MNHEY, CDR2 SMNVEV (reference sequence). The CDR3 DNA follows: TGTGCCAGCAGAGATGCGGGGGCAACTGAAGCTTTCTTT. The encoded protein is CASRDAGATEAFF.